This TCR beta chain stems from a study of blood T cell repertoires in COVID-19. On the study more broadly: Sites across the United States, Italy and Spain contributed samples from acute and convalescent COVID-19. In each case, the material was cDNA or gDNA derived from T cells, B-cell-depleted T cells, or PBMCs.

In the original analysis: Reference gene primer amplification yielded estimated nucleated cell counts. Only in-frame clones appear in the TCRdb table, and some are missing; sequencing was by immunoSEQ multiplex PCR. V and J calls and clone size follow that table, whereas D and trimming were derived from the DNA. The repertoire includes 150,000 to 200,000 clones, approximately 90% of them detected once, and 1.5% to 2% sits in the top ten. This CDR3 spans 16 amino acids. The source is a man between 18 and 35 years old who had recovered from COVID-19. The V and J genes are TRBV21-1 and TRBJ1-6. TRBV21-1 is described as a pseudogene. Sequencing input: peripheral blood. The DNA for the CDR3 is TGTGCCAGCAGCAAAAAAGGGGGGGGGACGTATTCACCCCTCCACTTT. It specifies CASSKKGGGTYSPLHF.